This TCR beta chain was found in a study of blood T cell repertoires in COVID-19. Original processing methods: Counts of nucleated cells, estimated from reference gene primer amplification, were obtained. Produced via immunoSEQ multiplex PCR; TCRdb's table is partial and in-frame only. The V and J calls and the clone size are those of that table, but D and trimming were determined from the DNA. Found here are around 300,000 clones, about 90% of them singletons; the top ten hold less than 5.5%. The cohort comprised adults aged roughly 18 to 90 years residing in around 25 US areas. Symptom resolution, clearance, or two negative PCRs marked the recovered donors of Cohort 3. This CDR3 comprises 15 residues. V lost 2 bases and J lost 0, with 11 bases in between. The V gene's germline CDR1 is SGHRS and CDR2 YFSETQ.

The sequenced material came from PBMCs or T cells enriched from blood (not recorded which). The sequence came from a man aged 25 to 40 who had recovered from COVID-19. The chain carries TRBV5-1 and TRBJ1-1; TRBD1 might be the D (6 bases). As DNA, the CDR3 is TGCGCCAGCAGCTTAGGACAGAATATGAACACTGAAGCTTTCTTT. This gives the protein CASSLGQNMNTEAFF. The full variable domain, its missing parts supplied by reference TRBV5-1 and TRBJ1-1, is KAGVTQTPRYLIKTRGQQVTLSCSPISGHRSVSWYQQTPGQGLQFLFEYFSETQRNKGNFPGRFSGRQFSNSRSEMNVSTLELGDSALYLCASSLGQNMNTEAFFGQGTRLTVV.